The 16 T cell receptor beta chains presented below share a single source sample, sequenced in a study of T cells after yellow fever vaccination (dated by TCRdb to the late 2010s). The label giving this sample's treatment or condition can be read as: live attenuated yellow fever vaccine strain. The library was obtained by 5' RACE. TCRdb names Illumina HiSeq 2500 as the instrument used. TCRdb passed the public sequencing reads through fastp at Q25 and MiXCR, retaining productive beta sequences. Each entry merges the rows of one CDR3 protein and shows their most common DNA and genes. For this sample there are about 160,000 distinct CDR3 sequences; under 7.5% appear just once. The ten top clones hold roughly 2.5% of the sample. Source: CD4+ T cells sorted from PBMCs, taken less than 6 days after the first yellow fever vaccination. The receptor set was obtained from a man younger than 30 who received the YFV17D yellow fever vaccine.

This clonotype was observed a few times. The chain links TRBV20-1 to TRBJ2-7, with D possibly TRBD2 on 5 matching bases. CDR1 is DFQATT and CDR2 is SNEGSKA in the germline V gene (reference sequence). V shed 4 bases and J shed 0 bases, with 10 bases lying between them. The CDR3 loop spans 13 amino acids. Here the CDR3 reads CSATSGSSYEQYF. The CDR3, as DNA: TGCAGTGCTACCTCGGGATCCTCCTACGAGCAGTACTTC.

This clonotype occurred many times. V and J are TRBV7-9 and TRBJ1-2, with TRBD1 identical over 9 bases. The germline CDR1 and CDR2 sequences are SEHNR and FQNEAQ (reference sequence). After removal of 1 base from V and 8 bases from J, the junction contained 5 bases not matched to a gene. The CDR3 has 14 amino acids. The CDR3 is CASSLDTGGTGYTF. CDR3 nucleotide sequence: TGTGCCAGCAGCTTAGACACAGGGGGCACCGGCTACACCTTC.

This clonotype came up many times. The chain joins TRBV5-1 to TRBJ2-2; D assignment may be TRBD1 or TRBD2 (5 bases each). With 7 bases removed from V and 2 bases from J, the gap between germline ends came to 9 bases. The germline V gene encodes CDR1 SGHRS and CDR2 YFSETQ. The CDR3 totals 13 residues. The CDR3 coding sequence is TGCGCCAGCGGGGGAGATAACACCGGGGAGCTGTTTTTT. Protein sequence: CASGGDNTGELFF.

The CDR3 DNA sequence: TGTGCCAGCAGCGTTGTTGGGGGTGCAGATACGCAGTATTTT. It is translated as CASSVVGGADTQYF. The chain has TRBV9 and TRBJ2-3; D is tentatively TRBD1 or TRBD2 (5 bases each). This CDR3 has 14 residues. With 2 bases removed from V and 4 bases from J, the gap between germline ends came to 11 bases. Germline values: CDR1 SGDLS, CDR2 YYNGEE.

This clonotype showed up many times. As DNA, the CDR3 is TGTGCCATCAGTGATGGGACAGGGGATCAGCCCCAGCATTTT. Protein: CAISDGTGDQPQHF. The chain combines TRBV10-3 with TRBJ1-5; 10 positions match TRBD1. The CDR3 has 14 residues. Germline V lookup: CDR1 ENHRY, CDR2 SYGVKD. Trimming at V came to 3 bases and at J to 5 bases, leaving 1 base not matched to a gene.

Only a few counts were recorded for this clonotype. The V call is TRBV18, the J call TRBJ1-5, with a tentative D call TRBD1 (6 bases). Trimming cost V 6 bases and J 0 bases, with 15 bases left between them. Germline CDR1 is KGHSH and CDR2 is LQKENI. The CDR3 totals 16 residues. CDR3: CASSPGGGLSNQPQHF. The CDR3 bases are TGTGCCAGCTCTCCCGGGGGGGGCCTTAGCAATCAGCCCCAGCATTTT.

This clonotype turned up a few times. The chain carries TRBV5-5 and TRBJ1-6; D is unresolved. The germline V gene has CDR1 SGHKS and CDR2 YYEKEE (reference sequence). Trimming removed 3 bases from V and 5 bases from J, with 6 bases in between. The CDR3 loop spans 13 amino acids. The CDR3, as DNA: TGTGCCAGCAGCTGGGATCATAATTCACCCCTCCACTTT. Translating it yields CASSWDHNSPLHF.

This clonotype has a count of ten or more. The J gene is TRBJ2-7, the V gene TRBV7-2; 7 nucleotides agree with TRBD1. The germline V gene encodes CDR1 SGHTA and CDR2 FQGNSA. Losses at the gene ends were 5 bases for V and 5 bases for J; bases not matched to a gene: 3. The length of the CDR3 is 12 residues. In nucleotides, the CDR3 is TGTGCCAGCAGCACAGGGGTTGACGAGCAGTACTTC. Encoded protein: CASSTGVDEQYF.

In this sample, this clonotype turned up many times. This sequence joins TRBV6-5 and TRBJ2-7, with D possibly matching TRBD1 (5 bases). The V end lost 0 bases, the J end lost 0 bases, and 9 bases lay between the germline ends. The germline V gene has CDR1 MNHEY and CDR2 SVGAGI. This CDR3 has 15 amino acids. The CDR3 sequence is CASSYSQGLSYEQYF. The DNA of the CDR3 is TGTGCCAGCAGTTACTCCCAGGGTCTCTCCTACGAGCAGTACTTC.

This clonotype came up many times. The chain has TRBV5-1 and TRBJ1-5; D is unresolved. CDR1 is SGHRS and CDR2 is YFSETQ in the germline V gene. CDR3 length: 16 residues. V lost 0 bases and J 9 bases, leaving 19 bases between the germline ends. The CDR3 nucleotides are TGCGCCAGCAGCTTGGCCGCGACCTACCTTCTTGGGCCCCAGCATTTT. It specifies CASSLAATYLLGPQHF.

The rearrangement joins TRBV19 to TRBJ2-7, with D possibly TRBD1 on 5 matching bases. Germline CDR1 LNHDA, CDR2 SQIVND (reference sequence). V was shortened by 4 bases and J by 3 bases, with 16 bases between the two germline ends. The length of the CDR3 is 15 residues. CDR3 in amino acids: CASSKFLQGDYEQYF. CDR3 nucleotides: TGTGCCAGTAGTAAGTTTCTCCAGGGCGACTACGAGCAGTACTTC. The full variable domain, with the rest looked up from reference TRBV19 and TRBJ2-7, is DGGITQSPKYLFRKEGQNVTLSCEQNLNHDAMYWYRQDPGQGLRLIYYSQIVNDFQKGDIAEGYSVSREKKESFPLTVTSAQKNPTAFYLCASSKFLQGDYEQYFGPGTRLTVT.

There are many counts of this clonotype. This rearrangement joins TRBV12-3 or TRBV12-4 to TRBJ2-1; 9 nucleotides line up with TRBD1. The CDR3 is made up of 13 amino acids. V lost 8 bases, J lost 13 bases, and 12 bases stayed unmatched. The CDR3 spells CASENRDRAHQFF. The CDR3 region has the DNA TGTGCCAGCGAAAACCGGGACAGGGCCCACCAGTTCTTC.

There are many counts of this clonotype. The J gene is TRBJ2-7, the V gene TRBV18; D is possibly TRBD2 (6 bases). CDR1 and CDR2 (germline): KGHSH, LQKENI. This CDR3 has 13 residues. Trimming took off 8 bases at V and 4 bases at J, with 15 bases between the two ends. CDR3 residues: CASARELNYEQYV. CDR3 sequence (DNA): TGTGCCAGCGCCCGGGAGTTGAATTACGAGCAGTACGTC.

This chain uses TRBV12-3 or TRBV12-4 with TRBJ1-4; the D is unclear. This CDR3 region has 15 residues. V was clipped by 6 bases and J by 8 bases, with 19 bases between them. The DNA of the CDR3 is TGTGCCAGCAGCCCCACCCAGTCCTCGGGCGAAAAACTGTTTTTT. Amino acids: CASSPTQSSGEKLFF.

This clonotype was counted only a few times. J is TRBJ2-5 and V is TRBV29-1; 10 positions match TRBD1. CDR1 and CDR2 from the germline V gene are SQVTM and ANQGSEA. J gave up 4 bases and V 8 bases, and 7 bases lay outside the gene matches. The CDR3 is 13 amino acids. The CDR3 spells CSTRQGASETQYF. In nucleotides, the CDR3 is TGCAGCACCCGACAGGGGGCATCAGAGACCCAGTACTTC.

The chain carries TRBV7-2 and TRBJ1-2; 7 bases agree with TRBD1. The CDR3 totals 14 residues. Germline trimming cut 5 bases from V and 5 bases from J; bases unmatched to any gene: 8. Germline V CDR1 and CDR2: SGHTA, FQGNSA. For the CDR3, the DNA is TGTGCCAGCAGCCGTGGGACAGTACTTTATGGCTACACCTTC. Amino acids: CASSRGTVLYGYTF.